Given below is one T cell receptor (beta chain) in context. Germline V gene data show CDR1 as SGHNT and CDR2 as YYREEE (reference sequence). The germline V and J ends were trimmed by 6 bases and 2 bases, with 9 bases remaining between them. This CDR3 has 13 amino acids. This specimen belongs to a study of cytomegalovirus exposure and HLA in healthy donors. 60 Vbeta and 13 Jbeta primers were used in PCR. Sequencing was performed with immunoSEQ multiplex PCR; in TCRdb, only in-frame clones are kept and a portion is missing. The sample holds around 99,000 clones, around 77% seen once. Whereas donors were nominally healthy upon sampling, unrecorded immune exposures were probable.

The receptor comes from a man aged 40-49 years in good health and CMV-seronegative. The J gene is TRBJ2-1, the V gene TRBV5-4; D is possibly TRBD2 (6 bases). Sequenced material: PBMCs. CDR3 amino acids: CASKEGPYNEQFF. CDR3 bases: TGTGCCAGCAAGGAGGGCCCCTACAATGAGCAGTTCTTC.